This T cell receptor (beta chain) was retrieved from a study of cytomegalovirus exposure and HLA in healthy donors. Study overall: It was reported in a later analysis that the 100 to 150 validation repertoires used the same platform as the roughly 700 first-cohort repertoires. Findings and limits, study-wide: Cytomegalovirus association was listed for 150 to 200 TCR beta chains.

This CDR3 has 13 amino acids. The V gene's germline CDR1 is SNHLY and CDR2 FYNNEI. Deletions cut 5 bases from V and 4 bases from J, with 11 bases between. The donors were members of the validation cohort comprising over 100 subjects, separate from the roughly 700-subject first cohort. Repertoires were generated with immunoSEQ multiplex PCR, while TCRdb's copy carries only in-frame clones and drops some. The data hold about 200,000 clones, with approximately 80% observed a single time. For this clone: Its cognate antigen is unknown.

The chain links TRBV2 to TRBJ2-5, with D possibly being TRBD1 (5 bases). Sequencing was performed on PBMCs. This receptor was obtained from a woman in her 30s in good health and CMV-seropositive. The CDR3 sequence: CASSPRRAETQYF. The CDR3 DNA is TGTGCCAGCAGTCCTCGCAGGGCAGAGACCCAGTACTTC.